The entry that follows covers one T cell receptor beta chain sequence. This clonotype has a handful of counts. Its antigen is still unknown. It has no much larger one-base neighbor in the sample; base qualities were not kept. The sample comes from a study of T cells in Graves' hyperthyroidism and ophthalmopathy (dated by TCRdb to between 2018 and 2020). Regarding the study in general: Peripheral blood samples were taken at the time of initial diagnosis, prior to any treatment. The 90 or so discovery patients were randomly split 7:3 into training and test sets. Thyroid tissue and blood T-cell repertoires from over 5 Graves' hyperthyroidism patients were also compared in the study. To identify TCR V-J signatures that set the groups apart, the researchers used a discovery cohort of 90 to 100 patients, made up of 40 to 45 with Graves' ophthalmopathy and 57 with stable Graves' hyperthyroidism. Following sampling, methimazole starting at 30 mg daily was given to hyperthyroidism patients, and high-dose intravenous methylprednisolone was given to ophthalmopathy patients. TCR Vbeta CDR3 sequencing of 140 or so peripheral blood samples (43 ophthalmopathy, around 80 hyperthyroidism and roughly 17 progressor patients) is reported in the paper. Prospective prediction of ophthalmopathy was tested in an independent validation cohort consisting of 18 to 20 hyperthyroidism patients and around 17 patients who later progressed to ophthalmopathy. Overall results and qualifications from the work: A model built on a 13 V-J signature distinguished ophthalmopathy from stable hyperthyroidism, reaching approximately 89% sensitivity and about 81% specificity in cross-validation and 80%/75% in testing. In validation, the model predicted progression to ophthalmopathy with 65% to 71% sensitivity and around 72% specificity, a median of 6.5 months before onset. Most expanded thyroid clonotypes (frequency above 0.001) were also detected in blood, suggesting blood repertoires may reflect thyroid immune responses. Sample size was not statistically predetermined, and blinding of investigators to group allocation was not performed.

Reading the germline V gene (reference sequence) gives CDR1 LNHDA and CDR2 SQIVND. From its cysteine to its phenylalanine, the CDR3 spans 19 amino acids. Only the CDR3 DNA is retained, 57 bases long and in frame from the first base. From V the trimming removes 1 base and from J it removes 1 base, while the gene matches leave 9 bases of the junction unaccounted for. The TCR beta CDR3 regions were amplified from RNA transcripts. The TCR CDR3 was subjected to a first round of RT-PCR using the HTBI primer set and the Qiagen OneStep RT-PCR kit. Libraries were constructed in a second round of multiplex PCR, after which size selection and purification were carried out. The libraries were sequenced on an Illumina HiSeq2000 using paired-end 100 bp reads. The authors' pipeline ran thus. SOAPnuke was used to process the raw data, with reads discarded if the reads contained adapters or uncalled bases, had a mean Phred below 15, or lacked an exact constant-primer or identifier match. High-quality paired reads were merged with COPE v1.2.5, and unique nucleotide sequences were defined as clonotypes. MiTCR v1.1 was used to align clonotypes to the IMGT TRBV, TRBD and TRBJ reference segments. Analysis was restricted to V-J combinations with a frequency above 0.0001, which covered 98% to 99.2% of repertoires. The TCS score was defined as the ratio of F50 (clonal expansion) to E x V (chaos), calculated using BLOSUM62-based TCRdist between CDR3 peptides within each V-J. Welch's t-statistics and random forest reduced fewer than 600 V-J features to 13, which were used in a naive Bayes classifier (R e1071). Starting from the raw public reads, TCRdb applied fastp trimming at Q25, assembled clones with MiXCR and retained in-frame beta chains. Records with the same CDR3 protein are collapsed into one entry carrying the most frequent genes and DNA. The V and J calls were determined by TCRdb, not by the authors. In this sample the table shows about 350,000 distinct CDR3 sequences, around 15% of which occur a single time. Approximately 19% of the sample belongs to the ten largest clones.

In the ophthalmopathy patients, disease was moderately to severely active, with a Clinical Activity Score of 3 or more, a NOSPECS grade of 4 or more, and a duration of less than 3 months. Patients with uncontrolled infections, other autoimmune diseases, pregnancy or lactation were excluded. Diagnoses were based on clinical symptoms, serum thyroxine and TRAb, thyroid ultrasound and orbital computed tomography. Ficoll-Paque density gradient centrifugation was used to isolate PBMCs from around 9.1 ml of fresh peripheral blood. Trizol reagent was used to extract total RNA, and RNA quality was then checked on an Agilent 2100 Bioanalyzer.

This TCR was sampled from an older woman with Graves' ophthalmopathy. The sequence joins TRBV19 to TRBJ2-2, with TRBD2 identical over 10 junction bases. The source material was blood. The DNA sequence is given as TGTGCCAGTAGTATAGCTCCTGGTCTAGCGGGAGAGAACACCGGGGAGCTGTTTTTT. It specifies CASSIAPGLAGENTGELFF.